This T cell receptor beta chain was obtained from a study of blood T cell repertoires in COVID-19. Per the germline V gene, CDR1 is ENHRY and CDR2 is SYGVKD. Losses at the gene ends were 3 bases for V and 0 bases for J; bases not matched to a gene: 4. The CDR3 spans 16 residues. Participants were aged about 18 to 95 years, lived in over 20 US areas, and enrolled virtually. Source study methods: From reference gene primer amplification, estimates of nucleated cell counts were derived. Some clones are missing from TCRdb's copy, which holds only in-frame ones; the method was immunoSEQ multiplex PCR. V and J calls plus clone size are reproduced from that table; the DNA served to infer D and trimming. The sample consists of under 250,000 clones, about 90% of them appearing once.

The specimen sequenced was PBMCs or T cells enriched from blood (not recorded which). This sequence joins TRBV10-3 and TRBJ1-4; TRBD1 matches at 7 bases. The origin of this receptor is a woman aged 25 to 45 with acute COVID-19. This CDR3 reads CAISEFGTATNEKLFF. CDR3 nucleotide sequence: TGTGCCATCAGTGAATTCGGGACAGCAACTAATGAAAAACTGTTTTTT.